These 6 T cell receptor beta chains originate from one sample sequenced in a study of cytomegalovirus exposure and HLA in healthy donors. Use of 60 Vbeta and 13 Jbeta primers characterized the PCR. Data came from immunoSEQ multiplex PCR; TCRdb stores just in-frame clones and leaves some out. The data show 150,000 to 180,000 clones, over 70% seen once. Sample: PBMCs. The receptor set was obtained from a man aged 25-40 years in good health and CMV-seronegative.

This clone has more than one count but fewer than ten. The CDR3, as DNA: TGTGCCAGCACGGAGCGTCAGGGGGCAATTTCACCCCTCCACTTT. This encodes CASTERQGAISPLHF. The chain employs TRBV6-1 and TRBJ1-6, with 8 nucleotides matching TRBD1. The ends lost 7 bases at V and 9 bases at J; junction bases unmatched: 11. Germline CDR1 is MNHNS and CDR2 is SASEGT. This CDR3 has 15 amino acids.

V usage is TRBV28 and J usage is TRBJ2-1, with 13 positions matching TRBD2. Germline assignment: CDR1 MDHEN and CDR2 SYDVKM. The J segment lost 6 bases and the V segment lost 4 bases, leaving 6 bases of the junction unmatched. CDR3 length: 16 residues. CDR3 region: CASSSRTSGRLNEQFF. In DNA, the CDR3 is TGTGCCAGCAGTTCCCGGACTAGCGGGAGACTCAATGAGCAGTTCTTC. Filled out from reference TRBV28 and TRBJ2-1, the complete variable domain reads DVKVTQSSRYLVKRTGEKVFLECVQDMDHENMFWYRQDPGLGLRLIYFSYDVKMKEKGDIPEGYSVSREKKERFSLILESASTNQTSMYLCASSSRTSGRLNEQFFGPGTRLTVL.

The CDR3 loop is CASSQPARGASYEQYF. The CDR3 DNA reads TGTGCCAGCAGTCAGCCCGCTCGGGGGGCCTCCTACGAGCAGTACTTC. V usage is TRBV28 and J usage is TRBJ2-7; TRBD2 is a possible D gene (7 bases). Germline V gene sequence: CDR1 MDHEN, CDR2 SYDVKM. This CDR3 is 16 amino acids long. V dropped 5 bases and J dropped 0 bases, with 17 bases sitting between them.

The chain uses TRBV9 and TRBJ1-1; D perhaps matches TRBD1 (6 bases). Germline CDR1 SGDLS, CDR2 YYNGEE. The ends were cut back, 3 bases at V and 4 bases at J, with 10 bases in the middle. The CDR3 spans 13 residues. The CDR3 loop is CASSGTGITEAFF. The DNA for the CDR3 is TGTGCCAGCAGCGGTACAGGGATCACTGAAGCTTTCTTT. The variable domain in full, with the rest retrieved from reference TRBV9 and TRBJ1-1, is DSGVTQTPKHLITATGQRVTLRCSPRSGDLSVYWYQQSLDQGLQFLIQYYNGEERAKGNILERFSAQQFPDLHSELNLSSLELGDSALYFCASSGTGITEAFFGQGTRLTVV.

The chain has TRBV2 and TRBJ2-5, with TRBD2 matching over 7 bases. CDR1 is SNHLY, CDR2 FYNNEI, per germline. The CDR3 has 14 amino acids. Losses at the gene ends were 5 bases for V and 1 base for J; bases not matched to a gene: 4. CDR3 sequence reads: CASSWGGSQETQYF. In nucleotides, the CDR3 is TGTGCCAGCAGTTGGGGGGGGTCCCAAGAGACCCAGTACTTC.

The rearrangement links TRBV7-8 to TRBJ2-5; the match to TRBD1 covers 7 bases. V lost 1 base, J lost 14 bases, and 7 bases stayed unmatched. Per germline, CDR1 SGHVS and CDR2 FQNEAQ. The CDR3 sequence is 12 residues long. The CDR3 loop is CASSLVLAGGYF. The CDR3 region has the DNA TGTGCCAGCAGCTTAGTCTTGGCAGGGGGTTACTTC.